These 18 T cell receptor beta chains were all obtained from the same sample, sequenced in a study of identical twins. Each CDR3 protein is one row after TCRdb ran MiXCR on the 5' RACE reads. The table includes roughly 710,000 distinct CDR3 sequences, 5.5% to 7.5% detected once. The sample taken for sequencing was naive T cells sorted from blood. The source of these receptors is a man aged 18 to 30 in good health.

This clonotype was counted a few times. The chain employs TRBV5-1 and TRBJ2-5; TRBD1 matches at 7 bases. Per germline, CDR1 SGHRS and CDR2 YFSETQ. The length of the CDR3 is 17 residues. The V segment lost 0 bases and the J segment 4 bases; nucleotides outside the gene matches: 12. The CDR3, as DNA: TGCGCCAGCAGCTTGGTAATGACAGGGAGAGAAGGAGAGACCCAGTACTTC. It is translated as CASSLVMTGREGETQYF.

This clonotype turned up a few times. The genes are TRBV6-5 and TRBJ2-3, with D perhaps matching TRBD1 (6 bases). Germline CDR1 is MNHEY and CDR2 is SVGAGI. The length of the CDR3 is 15 residues. V was cut by 2 bases and J by 4 bases, with 13 bases left in between. DNA for the CDR3: TGTGCCAGCAGTTACGGTCAGGGGCGCCCAGATACGCAGTATTTT. Protein: CASSYGQGRPDTQYF.

This clonotype was detected ten times or more. This chain links TRBV12-3 or TRBV12-4 with TRBJ1-1, with 7 bases lining up with TRBD1. The CDR3 runs to 14 residues. V gave up 5 bases and J gave up 0 bases; unmatched junction bases: 3. This CDR3 is CASSQGQLNTEAFF. The CDR3 region has the DNA TGTGCCAGCAGTCAGGGACAGCTGAACACTGAAGCTTTCTTT.

This clonotype has a count of ten or more. The V gene is TRBV5-1, the J gene TRBJ1-1; D might be TRBD1 (5 bases). The CDR3 loop spans 14 amino acids. Germline CDR1 is SGHRS and CDR2 is YFSETQ. V was pared by 3 bases and J by 5 bases, with 14 bases between. The CDR3 bases are TGCGCCAGCAGCTCCGGTACAGGAGGGACTGAAGCTTTCTTT. Translation: CASSSGTGGTEAFF.

The CDR3 spells CASSEGSIVAQHF. The CDR3 DNA is TGTGCCAGCAGCGAAGGGAGCATAGTTGCCCAGCATTTT. This chain joins TRBV7-9 and TRBJ1-5, with no clear D. The germline V gene encodes CDR1 SEHNR and CDR2 FQNEAQ (reference sequence). V was pared by 5 bases and J by 11 bases, with 16 bases between. This CDR3 has 13 residues.

This clonotype was recorded at least ten times. This sequence joins TRBV2 and TRBJ2-1, with 13 nucleotides matching TRBD2. Germline V gene data show CDR1 as SNHLY and CDR2 as FYNNEI. The J segment lost 9 bases and the V segment lost 2 bases, leaving 7 bases of the junction unmatched. This CDR3 has 16 amino acids. CDR3: CASSELTSGRLVEQFF. The CDR3 DNA follows: TGTGCCAGCAGTGAATTGACTAGCGGGAGGTTGGTTGAGCAGTTCTTC.

This clonotype appeared many times. The rearrangement uses TRBV13 and TRBJ1-2; 11 bases fit TRBD1. The CDR3 is made up of 15 amino acids. Germline lookup yields CDR1 PRHDT and CDR2 FYEKMQ (reference sequence). The V segment lost 5 bases and the J segment 6 bases; nucleotides outside the gene matches: 8. CDR3 sequence reads: CASSHRDRGIDGYTF. The CDR3 DNA sequence: TGTGCCAGCAGCCACCGGGACAGGGGGATTGATGGCTACACCTTC. The variable domain in full, completed from reference TRBV13 and TRBJ1-2, reads AAGVIQSPRHLIKEKRETATLKCYPIPRHDTVYWYQQGPGQDPQFLISFYEKMQSDKGSIPDRFSAQQFSDYHSELNMSSLELGDSALYFCASSHRDRGIDGYTFGSGTRLTVV.

At least ten counts were recorded for this clonotype. This chain links TRBV5-1 with TRBJ1-4; D is uncertain. V lost 0 bases to trimming and J lost 5 bases, with 5 bases between them. This CDR3 is built from 13 residues. Germline CDR1 reads SGHRS; CDR2 reads YFSETQ. The CDR3 nucleotides are TGCGCCAGCAGCTTGGGACACAATGAAAAACTGTTTTTT. Translated, it gives CASSLGHNEKLFF.

The rearrangement joins TRBV14 to TRBJ2-1; 9 nucleotides align to TRBD2. The CDR3 consists of 15 residues. The germline V gene has CDR1 SGHDN and CDR2 FVKESK. V lost 4 bases, J lost 10 bases, and 11 bases stayed unmatched. CDR3 sequence: CASSRVAGVTSEQFF. The CDR3 nucleotides are TGTGCCAGCAGCCGAGTAGCGGGAGTCACCTCCGAGCAGTTCTTC. Together with reference TRBV14 and TRBJ2-1, the CDR3 gives the full variable domain: EAGVTQFPSHSVIEKGQTVTLRCDPISGHDNLYWYRRVMGKEIKFLLHFVKESKQDESGMPNNRFLAERTGGTYSTLKVQPAELEDSGVYFCASSRVAGVTSEQFFGPGTRLTVL.

This clonotype showed up just a few times. The chain employs TRBV5-1 and TRBJ2-7, with D possibly matching TRBD2 (6 bases). Germline assignment: CDR1 SGHRS and CDR2 YFSETQ. Trimming removed 0 bases at V and 3 bases at J, with 16 bases between. This CDR3 is 16 amino acids long. DNA for the CDR3: TGCGCCAGCAGCTTGGTCCCGGGGGAGGTGCGCTACGAGCAGTACTTC. The encoded protein is CASSLVPGEVRYEQYF. The whole variable domain, remainder taken from reference TRBV5-1 and TRBJ2-7, is KAGVTQTPRYLIKTRGQQVTLSCSPISGHRSVSWYQQTPGQGLQFLFEYFSETQRNKGNFPGRFSGRQFSNSRSEMNVSTLELGDSALYLCASSLVPGEVRYEQYFGPGTRLTVT.

A few counts support this clonotype. The rearrangement joins TRBV5-1 to TRBJ2-5; TRBD1 matches at 7 bases. The CDR3 covers 13 residues. The V gene's germline CDR1 is SGHRS and CDR2 YFSETQ. With V trimmed by 4 bases and J by 11 bases, 11 bases remained unmatched. Here the CDR3 reads CASSVLDRPSQYF. CDR3 nucleotide sequence: TGCGCCAGCAGCGTCCTGGACAGGCCGTCACAGTACTTC.

This chain uses TRBV18 with TRBJ2-2, with TRBD1 matching over 8 bases. The CDR3 has 16 amino acids. Trimming cost V 3 bases and J 0 bases; bases outside gene matches: 3. Germline CDR1 reads KGHSH; CDR2 reads LQKENI. The DNA for the CDR3 is TGTGCCAGCTCACCCGGACAGGGATCGAACACCGGGGAGCTGTTTTTT. Residues: CASSPGQGSNTGELFF. Together with reference TRBV18 and TRBJ2-2, the CDR3 gives the full variable domain: NAGVMQNPRHLVRRRGQEARLRCSPMKGHSHVYWYRQLPEEGLKFMVYLQKENIIDESGMPKERFSAEFPKEGPSILRIQQVVRGDSAAYFCASSPGQGSNTGELFFGEGSRLTVL.

Turning to this clonotype: Likely a read error: the CDR3 ends without its conserved phenylalanine or tryptophan. J is TRBJ2-1 and V is TRBV12-3 or TRBV12-4, with 7 bases fitting TRBD1. The V segment lost 6 bases and the J segment 4 bases; nucleotides outside the gene matches: 6. The CDR3 consists of 14 residues. CDR3 in amino acids: CASRPGTEYNEQFY. The CDR3 nucleotides read TGTGCCAGCAGGCCGGGGACAGAGTACAATGAGCAGTTCTAC.

This clonotype was seen repeatedly, ten times or more. The rearrangement links TRBV12-3 or TRBV12-4 to TRBJ1-4, with D tentatively TRBD1 (6 bases). Trimming removed 2 bases from V and 4 bases from J, with 14 bases in between. This CDR3 is built from 16 residues. The CDR3 DNA follows: TGTGCCAGCAGTTTAAGGGGGGGACGGCTTAATGAAAAACTGTTTTTT. It encodes CASSLRGGRLNEKLFF.

This clonotype was seen more than once but under ten times. V usage is TRBV23-1 and J usage is TRBJ2-1, with 7 bases fitting TRBD1. TRBV23-1 is classed as an ORF, of uncertain function. V lost 4 bases, J lost 7 bases, and 13 bases stayed unmatched. The CDR3 loop spans 16 amino acids. CDR3 sequence reads: CASSRLYRDSANEQFF. In DNA form, the CDR3 reads TGCGCCAGCAGTCGATTATACCGGGACAGCGCAAATGAGCAGTTCTTC.

This clonotype was detected a few times. The chain joins TRBV6-2 or TRBV6-3 to TRBJ2-1, with 9 bases identical to TRBD2. The V gene end was trimmed by 2 bases and the J gene end by 7 bases; junction bases not matched to a gene: 21. Looked up from germline, CDR1 is MNHEY and CDR2 is SVGEGT. This CDR3 is built from 20 residues. For the CDR3, the DNA is TGTGCCAGCAGTTACCCCAAGGCAGGGAGAAGGCTAGCGGGATATAATGAGCAGTTCTTC. Its protein is CASSYPKAGRRLAGYNEQFF.

There are many counts of this clonotype. The rearrangement links TRBV12-3 or TRBV12-4 to TRBJ2-2; 8 nucleotides match TRBD1. This CDR3 has 17 amino acids. J was trimmed by 5 bases and V by 3 bases; bases with no gene match: 11. The CDR3 loop is CASSFKMTGAKTGELFF. The CDR3, as DNA: TGTGCCAGCAGTTTCAAGATGACAGGGGCTAAGACCGGGGAGCTGTTTTTT.

This clonotype was recorded a few times. The rearrangement uses TRBV24-1 and TRBJ2-2; 11 bases match TRBD2. The germline V gene has CDR1 KGHDR and CDR2 SFDVKD. The CDR3 sequence is 16 residues long. J gave up 4 bases and V 4 bases, and 4 bases lay outside the gene matches. The CDR3: CATSDPSGGLTGELFF. CDR3 bases: TGTGCCACCAGTGACCCTAGCGGGGGGCTCACCGGGGAGCTGTTTTTT.